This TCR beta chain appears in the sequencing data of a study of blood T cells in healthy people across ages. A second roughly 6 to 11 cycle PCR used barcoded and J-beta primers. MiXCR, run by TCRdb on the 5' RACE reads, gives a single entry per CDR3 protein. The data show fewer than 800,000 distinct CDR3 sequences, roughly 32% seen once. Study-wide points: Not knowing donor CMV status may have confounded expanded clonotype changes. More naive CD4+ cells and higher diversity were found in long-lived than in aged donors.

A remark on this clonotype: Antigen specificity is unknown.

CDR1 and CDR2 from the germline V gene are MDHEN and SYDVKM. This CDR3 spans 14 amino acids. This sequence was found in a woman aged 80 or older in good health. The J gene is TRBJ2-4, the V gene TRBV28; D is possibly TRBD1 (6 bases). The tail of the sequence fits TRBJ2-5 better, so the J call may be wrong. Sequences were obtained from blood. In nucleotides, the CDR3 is TGTGCCAGCAGTATCCCGACAGGTCAAGAGACCCAGTACTTC. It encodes CASSIPTGQETQYF.